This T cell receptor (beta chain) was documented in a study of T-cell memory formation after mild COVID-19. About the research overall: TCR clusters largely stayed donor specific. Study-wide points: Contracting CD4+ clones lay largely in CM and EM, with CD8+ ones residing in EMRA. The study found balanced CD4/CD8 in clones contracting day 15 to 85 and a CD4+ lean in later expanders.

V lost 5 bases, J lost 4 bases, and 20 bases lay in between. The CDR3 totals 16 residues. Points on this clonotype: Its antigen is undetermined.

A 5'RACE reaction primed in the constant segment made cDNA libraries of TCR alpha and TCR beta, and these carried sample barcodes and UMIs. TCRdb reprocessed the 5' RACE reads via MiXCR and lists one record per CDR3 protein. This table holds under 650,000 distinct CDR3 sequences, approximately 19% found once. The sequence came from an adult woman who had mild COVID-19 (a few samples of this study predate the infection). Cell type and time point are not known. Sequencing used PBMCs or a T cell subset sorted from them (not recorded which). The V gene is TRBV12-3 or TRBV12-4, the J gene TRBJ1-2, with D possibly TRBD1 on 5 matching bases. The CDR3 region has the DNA TGTGCCAGCAGTCCCAACAGTATCGGCCAGGGCTATGGCTACACCTTC. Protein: CASSPNSIGQGYGYTF.